This T cell receptor (beta chain) was found in a study of blood T cell repertoires in COVID-19. Looking at the study overall: The United States, Italy and Spain provided the acute and convalescent COVID-19 samples. PBMCs, B-cell-depleted T cells, or T cells were the source of the cDNA or gDNA that made up the material.

In the authors' methods: Quantification of nucleated cells was approximated via reference gene primer amplification. TCRdb keeps only in-frame clones here, not all; method: immunoSEQ multiplex PCR. That table gives V, J and clone size, and the DNA gave D and trimming. This table has 63,000 or so clones, 70% to 85% appearing once. The length of the CDR3 is 15 residues. The germline gives CDR1 SGHTA, CDR2 FQGNSA. V lost 2 bases, J lost 0 bases, and 8 bases lay in between. The origin of this receptor is an older man with active COVID-19. The sample comprised peripheral blood. The V gene is TRBV7-2, the J gene TRBJ1-5; possible D gene TRBD1, 5 bases. CDR3 nucleotide sequence: TGTGCCAGCAGCTTACGACAGATTAGCAATCAGCCCCAGCATTTT. It translates to CASSLRQISNQPQHF.